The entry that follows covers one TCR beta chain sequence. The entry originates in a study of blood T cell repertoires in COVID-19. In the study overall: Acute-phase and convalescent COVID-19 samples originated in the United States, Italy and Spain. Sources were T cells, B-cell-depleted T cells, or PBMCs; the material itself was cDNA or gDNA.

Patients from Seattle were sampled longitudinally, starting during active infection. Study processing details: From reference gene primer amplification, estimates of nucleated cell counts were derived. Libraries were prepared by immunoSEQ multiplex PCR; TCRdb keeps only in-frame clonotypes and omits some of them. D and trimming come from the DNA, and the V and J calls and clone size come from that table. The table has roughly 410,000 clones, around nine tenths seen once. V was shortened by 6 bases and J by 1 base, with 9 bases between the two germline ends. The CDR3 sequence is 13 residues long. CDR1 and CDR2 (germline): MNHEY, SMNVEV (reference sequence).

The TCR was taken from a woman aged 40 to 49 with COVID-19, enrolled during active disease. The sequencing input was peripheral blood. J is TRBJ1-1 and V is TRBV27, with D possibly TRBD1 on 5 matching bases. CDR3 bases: TGTGCCAGCAGCCTAACAGGGAACACTGAAGCTTTCTTT. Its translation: CASSLTGNTEAFF.